These 28 T cell receptor beta chains were sequenced from one sample in a study of T cell repertoires in cytomegalovirus infection. Antigens for these TCRs are unknown. In TCRdb, the reads were re-called with MiXCR into one record per CDR3 protein. This sample has 650,000 to 850,000 distinct CDR3 sequences, with 25% to 30% found just once. The source material was cultured CD8+ T cells from PBMCs, sampled from culture after CMV antigen stimulation. The receptors stem from a human donor in good health (CMV status not recorded). Some clones in this sample may be carry-over from other donors' samples.

The CDR3 loop reads CASIPTRDTQYF. The CDR3 DNA is TGTGCCAGCATTCCAACACGAGATACGCAGTATTTT. This rearrangement joins TRBV2 to TRBJ2-3; no definite D call. Trimming removed 7 bases at V and 5 bases at J, with 10 bases between. The V gene's germline CDR1 is SNHLY and CDR2 FYNNEI. This CDR3 spans 12 amino acids. The whole variable domain, filled in from reference TRBV2 and TRBJ2-3, reads EPEVTQTPSHQVTQMGQEVILRCVPISNHLYFYWYRQILGQKVEFLVSFYNNEISEKSEIFDDQFSVERPDGSNFTLKIRSTKLEDSAMYFCASIPTRDTQYFGPGTRLTVL.

The rearrangement joins TRBV4-2 to TRBJ2-2, with a tentative D call TRBD2 (6 bases). V was trimmed by 4 bases and J by 5 bases, leaving 11 bases between them. From germline, CDR1 is LGHNA and CDR2 YNFKEQ. The CDR3 loop spans 14 amino acids. The CDR3 DNA follows: TGTGCCAGCAGCCCAGCGGAGGGGACCGGGGAGCTGTTTTTT. This encodes CASSPAEGTGELFF.

This clonotype occurred many times. The chain combines TRBV12-3 or TRBV12-4 with TRBJ2-3; 9 nucleotides agree with TRBD2. J gave up 4 bases and V 7 bases, and 9 bases lay outside the gene matches. The CDR3 is 15 residues long. The CDR3 coding sequence is TGTGCCAGCACCGTAGCGGGGGCCGCCGCAGATACGCAGTATTTT. Translation gives CASTVAGAAADTQYF.

This clonotype was counted a few times. This rearrangement joins TRBV15 to TRBJ1-4; the D gene is possibly TRBD1 (5 bases). There are 16 residues in the CDR3. Germline V CDR1 and CDR2: LNHNV, YYDKDF (reference sequence). The V and J ends lost 5 bases and 7 bases respectively, with 20 bases between them. The CDR3 nucleotides read TGTGCCACCAGCTCACACACGGGACCGACGGGTGAAAAACTGTTTTTT. Translated: CATSSHTGPTGEKLFF.

The chain employs TRBV27 and TRBJ1-2, with 9 bases that match TRBD1. CDR3 size: 16 residues. Germline V CDR1 and CDR2: MNHEY, SMNVEV (reference sequence). Trimming took 4 bases from V and 4 from J; bases not matched to a gene: 10. CDR3 sequence (DNA): TGTGCCAGCAGTTCCTTGCCGGGACAGGGAGGCTATGGCTACACCTTC. Translation: CASSSLPGQGGYGYTF.

V gene TRBV29-1 combines with J gene TRBJ1-2, with no clear D. In germline, CDR1 is SQVTM, CDR2 ANQGSEA. This CDR3 has 12 amino acids. V was trimmed by 5 bases and J by 0 bases, leaving 7 bases between them. The CDR3 loop is CSVSAPNYGYTF. CDR3 nucleotide sequence: TGCAGCGTTTCCGCGCCTAACTATGGCTACACCTTC.

The table lists this clonotype with many counts. This chain uses TRBV7-6 with TRBJ2-7; D unclear. Germline values: CDR1 SGHVS, CDR2 FNYEAQ. The CDR3 length is 14 residues. Between the trimmed V and J ends, which lost 5 bases and 7 bases, there was a span of 18 bases. The CDR3: CASSPPVGLGEQYF. CDR3 in DNA: TGTGCCAGCAGCCCCCCCGTGGGCCTTGGGGAGCAGTACTTC.

The chain links TRBV6-6 to TRBJ2-1, with TRBD2 matching 15 bases. This CDR3 comprises 18 residues. The J segment lost 0 bases and the V segment lost 2 bases, leaving 2 bases of the junction unmatched. CDR1 is MNHNY, CDR2 SVGAGI, per germline (reference sequence). The CDR3 here is CASSYGLAGGSSYNEQFF. CDR3 nucleotides: TGTGCCAGCAGTTACGGACTAGCGGGGGGGAGCTCCTACAATGAGCAGTTCTTC.

This chain uses TRBV29-1 with TRBJ2-7; D ambiguous. Germline V CDR1 and CDR2: SQVTM, ANQGSEA. Trimming removed 1 base from V and 3 bases from J, with 10 bases in between. The CDR3 sequence is 13 residues long. The CDR3 region has the DNA TGCAGCGTTGAAGGACCCTCGGACTACGAGCAGTACTTC. Protein sequence: CSVEGPSDYEQYF.

On this clonotype itself: This CDR3 fails to terminate in the conserved phenylalanine or tryptophan, so it likely reflects a read error. The chain is built from TRBV7-6 and TRBJ2-2; TRBD2 matches 12 bases. The CDR3 covers 16 residues. V trimming: 6 bases; J trimming: 3 bases; junction bases outside the gene matches: 5. CDR1 and CDR2 from the germline V gene are SGHVS and FNYEAQ. The CDR3 region is CASRPSGGDYTGELFS. The CDR3 DNA reads TGTGCCAGCAGACCTAGCGGGGGGGATTACACCGGGGAGCTGTTTTCT.

This clonotype has at least ten counts. The chain combines TRBV7-2 with TRBJ1-6; the D gene is possibly TRBD1 (6 bases). Germline CDR1 reads SGHTA; CDR2 reads FQGNSA. This CDR3 is built from 15 residues. V lost 5 bases, J lost 3 bases, and 11 bases lay in between. The CDR3: CASSKTGFYNSPLHF. CDR3 DNA sequence: TGTGCCAGCAGCAAAACAGGGTTCTATAATTCACCCCTCCACTTT.

This clonotype came up many times. This chain connects TRBV7-3 to TRBJ2-3, with TRBD2 identical over 9 bases. In germline, CDR1 is SGHTA, CDR2 FQGTGA. Unmatched junction bases numbered 7, after V lost 5 bases and J lost 1 base. There are 16 residues in the CDR3. The CDR3 loop is CASSLGASGGTDTQYF. CDR3 bases: TGTGCCAGCAGCCTGGGGGCTAGCGGGGGCACAGATACGCAGTATTTT.

The chain uses TRBV6-2 or TRBV6-3 and TRBJ1-6; D is unclear. The CDR3 is made up of 13 amino acids. From germline, CDR1 is MNHEY and CDR2 SVGEGT. Trimming removed 2 bases from V and 8 bases from J, with 7 bases in between. The CDR3 loop reads CASSYSLYSPLHF. Written as DNA, the CDR3 is TGTGCCAGCAGTTACAGTCTTTATTCACCCCTCCACTTT.

This clonotype was found a few times. The chain is built from TRBV10-3 and TRBJ2-7; possibly TRBD1 for D (5 bases). The germline gives CDR1 ENHRY, CDR2 SYGVKD. CDR3 length: 12 residues. V was pared by 7 bases and J by 2 bases, with 9 bases between. The CDR3 DNA follows: TGTGCCATCAAAGACAGAGCCTACGAGCAGTACGTC. Its protein product is CAIKDRAYEQYV.

In its sample, this clonotype was seen a few times. The chain combines TRBV10-3 with TRBJ2-6; the match to TRBD1 covers 7 bases. V trimming: 4 bases; J trimming: 2 bases; junction bases outside the gene matches: 20. Germline V gives CDR1 ENHRY, CDR2 SYGVKD. The CDR3 spans 21 residues. CDR3 loop: CAISGSGRDSKPEAGANVLTF. As DNA, the CDR3 is TGTGCCATCAGTGGCTCAGGCCGGGACAGTAAACCGGAGGCTGGGGCCAACGTCCTGACTTTC.

This clonotype has only a few counts. CDR3 sequence: CASSFRGPTYEQYF. The DNA for the CDR3 is TGTGCCAGCAGTTTCAGGGGTCCGACCTACGAGCAGTACTTC. The chain links TRBV12-3 or TRBV12-4 to TRBJ2-7, with TRBD1 as a possible D gene (6 bases). This CDR3 has 14 residues. Trimming cost V 3 bases and J 2 bases, with 11 bases left between them.

The sample holds a few counts of this clonotype. One end of the junction varies from germline; a read error may be responsible. The chain has TRBV7-6 and TRBJ1-4, with 11 bases matching TRBD1. CDR1 and CDR2 from the germline V gene are SGHVS and FNYEAQ. The CDR3 has 20 residues. The CDR3 loop reads CASSLPNPGQGGPNEEKLFF. DNA for the CDR3: TGTGCTAGCAGCTTACCAAATCCGGGACAGGGGGGTCCGAATGAGGAAAAACTGTTTTTT.

This clonotype was observed many times. V is TRBV7-8 and J is TRBJ1-5; D gene ambiguous. The CDR3 contains 14 residues. The germline V gene has CDR1 SGHVS and CDR2 FQNEAQ. V was cut by 1 base and J by 5 bases, with 9 bases left in between. DNA of the CDR3: TGTGCCAGCAGCTTAGACTTGTACGATCAGCCCCAGCATTTT. Residues: CASSLDLYDQPQHF.

This rearrangement joins TRBV7-2 to TRBJ1-2; 7 positions agree with TRBD1. The CDR3 is 13 amino acids. The germline gives CDR1 SGHTA, CDR2 FQGNSA. V lost 1 base to trimming and J lost 6 bases; unmatched junction nucleotides: 2. Here the CDR3 DNA reads TGTGCCAGCAGCTTAGTAGACAGGGATGGCTACACCTTC. Encoded protein: CASSLVDRDGYTF.

The V call is TRBV19, the J call TRBJ1-2, with D possibly TRBD1 on 5 matching bases. The CDR3 length is 15 residues. Germline lookup yields CDR1 LNHDA and CDR2 SQIVND (reference sequence). V was clipped by 4 bases and J by 4 bases, with 16 bases between them. The CDR3: CASSTETAVPYGYTF. The CDR3 DNA reads as TGTGCCAGTAGTACCGAGACAGCTGTCCCCTATGGCTACACCTTC. The full variable domain, its missing parts supplied by reference TRBV19 and TRBJ1-2, is DGGITQSPKYLFRKEGQNVTLSCEQNLNHDAMYWYRQDPGQGLRLIYYSQIVNDFQKGDIAEGYSVSREKKESFPLTVTSAQKNPTAFYLCASSTETAVPYGYTFGSGTRLTVV.

This clonotype was observed a handful of times. V gene TRBV6-1 combines with J gene TRBJ2-2; TRBD2 matches 9 bases. Germline V gene data show CDR1 as MNHNS and CDR2 as SASEGT. There are 18 residues in the CDR3. The V gene end was trimmed by 1 base and the J gene end by 4 bases; junction bases not matched to a gene: 10. Here the CDR3 DNA reads TGTGCCAGCAGTGAAGGCTTAGCGGGGGTTCCTATCACCGGGGAGCTGTTTTTT. This gives the protein CASSEGLAGVPITGELFF.

This clonotype turned up a few times. The rearrangement links TRBV11-2 to TRBJ2-5; no clear D. CDR3 length: 14 amino acids. Per germline, CDR1 SGHAT and CDR2 FQNNGV. V gave up 6 bases and J gave up 2 bases, with 13 bases separating them. The CDR3, as DNA: TGTGCCAGCAGTCGAGAATACGGACAAGAGACCCAGTACTTC. Its protein is CASSREYGQETQYF.

There are a few counts of this clonotype. This chain connects TRBV6-5 to TRBJ2-7; unclear D gene. Trimming shortened V by 3 bases and J by 7 bases, and 13 bases separated the two germline ends. Germline V gene lookup returns CDR1 MNHEY and CDR2 SVGAGI. This CDR3 region has 13 residues. The DNA of the CDR3 is TGTGCCAGCAGTTATGCGGCCGGCGGTGAGCAGTACGTC. This encodes CASSYAAGGEQYV.

This clonotype has a handful of counts. The genes are TRBV13 and TRBJ1-5, with D perhaps matching TRBD1 (5 bases). The ends were cut back, 5 bases at V and 4 bases at J, with 12 bases in the middle. CDR1 is PRHDT, CDR2 FYEKMQ, per germline (reference sequence). The CDR3 has 14 residues. DNA of the CDR3: TGTGCCAGCAGCCGGGGCCGGGCAAATCAGCCCCAGCATTTT. This codes for CASSRGRANQPQHF.

About this clonotype: In this CDR3 the conserved last residue, phenylalanine or tryptophan, is missing, so a read error is likely. The rearrangement joins TRBV27 to TRBJ2-1, with TRBD2 matching 11 bases. The ends lost 7 bases at V and 4 bases at J; junction bases unmatched: 6. The germline V gene has CDR1 MNHEY and CDR2 SMNVEV (reference sequence). The CDR3 has 15 amino acids. The CDR3 DNA reads TGTGCCAGCACCACAATAGCGGGGGGGTACAATGAGCAGTTCTCC. It translates to CASTTIAGGYNEQFS.

The chain carries TRBV7-6 and TRBJ1-2; D is perhaps TRBD1 (5 bases). CDR1 SGHVS and CDR2 FNYEAQ come from the germline V gene. The CDR3 runs to 13 residues. Trimming removed 4 bases at V and 6 bases at J, with 12 bases between. This CDR3 is CASSYGTGNGYTF. For the CDR3, the DNA is TGTGCCAGCAGCTACGGGACCGGTAATGGCTACACCTTC.

V gene TRBV19 combines with J gene TRBJ1-3; D may be TRBD1 (5 bases). V was cut by 3 bases and J by 7 bases, with 13 bases left in between. This CDR3 contains 14 residues. Germline assignment: CDR1 LNHDA and CDR2 SQIVND (reference sequence). CDR3 nucleotides: TGTGCCAGTAGTATTGGGACCTCCGGGAACACCATATATTTT. Protein: CASSIGTSGNTIYF.

This clonotype was seen a handful of times. The chain combines TRBV12-3 or TRBV12-4 with TRBJ1-1, with D perhaps TRBD1 (5 bases). This CDR3 has 12 residues. V lost 7 bases, J lost 5 bases, and 11 bases lay in between. CDR3 residues: CASTVWGTEAFF. For the CDR3, the DNA is TGTGCCAGCACCGTATGGGGGACTGAAGCTTTCTTT.